The source of this T cell receptor beta chain is a study of human T cells and chemical hapten exposure. Overall study: Diphenylcyclopropenone doses were given weekly to the scalps of patients across the roughly 23-week study. Minor pooled library volume differences mainly drove per-sample TCR yield variation. Findings and limits, study-wide: Donors, who had alopecia, may show an immune response that differs from healthy people's.

V was pared by 1 base and J by 2 bases, with 12 bases between. The CDR3 is made up of 16 amino acids. Germline CDR1 and CDR2: MNHEY and SVGEGT. Using its own MiXCR run on the RACE reads, TCRdb lists one record per CDR3 protein. The sample carries around 120,000 distinct CDR3 sequences, roughly 13% recorded once. Sample time point: pre-sensitization, week 0. The treatment here: therapeutic diphenylcyclopropenone sensitization with weekly scalp DPC. People who gave samples had alopecia, were 18 to 70 years old, and were suitable for DPC. Notes on this clonotype: Its matching antigen is unknown.

The chain carries TRBV6-2 or TRBV6-3 and TRBJ1-5; D remains unclear. This clonotype originated in a woman under 30 with alopecia areata. Some clones in this sample may be carry-over from other donors' samples. Here the sequenced sample was whole blood, taken in connection with sensitization to the hapten diphenylcyclopropenone (DPC). CDR3 nucleotide sequence: TGTGCCAGCAGTTACTGGGGTAGGGCCGGCAATCAGCCCCAGCATTTT. This sequence encodes CASSYWGRAGNQPQHF.